Below, one T cell receptor beta chain is given with its context. This may arise from a read error, as a much more abundant clone is one base away. Trimming took 0 bases from V and 11 from J; bases not matched to a gene: 11. The V gene's germline CDR1 is SGHTA and CDR2 FQGNSA. The CDR3 spans 15 residues. The second PCR ran roughly 7 to 12 cycles with a sample-barcoded 5' primer and J-beta primers. MiXCR, applied by TCRdb to the 5' RACE reads, yields one record per CDR3 protein. The sample holds 850,000 or so distinct CDR3 sequences, around 30% seen once. This entry belongs to a study of blood T cells in healthy people across ages.

The rearrangement joins TRBV7-2 to TRBJ2-5; TRBD2 agrees at 8 bases. Sequences were obtained from blood. The clonotype originates from a woman aged 80 or over in good health. The CDR3 protein is CASSLASGTYNEQYF. CDR3 coding DNA: TGTGCCAGCAGCTTAGCTAGCGGGACCTACAATGAGCAGTACTTC.